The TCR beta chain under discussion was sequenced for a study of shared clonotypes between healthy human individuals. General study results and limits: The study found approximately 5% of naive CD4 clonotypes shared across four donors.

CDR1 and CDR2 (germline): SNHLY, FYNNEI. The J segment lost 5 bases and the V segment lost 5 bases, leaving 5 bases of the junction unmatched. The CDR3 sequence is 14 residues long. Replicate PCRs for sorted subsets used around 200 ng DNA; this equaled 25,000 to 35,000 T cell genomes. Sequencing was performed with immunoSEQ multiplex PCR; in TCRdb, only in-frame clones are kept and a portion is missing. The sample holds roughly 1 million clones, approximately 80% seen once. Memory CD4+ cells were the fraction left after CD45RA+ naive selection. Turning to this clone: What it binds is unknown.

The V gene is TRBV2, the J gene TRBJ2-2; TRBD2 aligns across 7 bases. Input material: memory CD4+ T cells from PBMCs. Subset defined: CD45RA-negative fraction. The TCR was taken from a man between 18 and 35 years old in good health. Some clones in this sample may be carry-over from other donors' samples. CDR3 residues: CASSLLAETGELFF. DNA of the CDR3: TGTGCCAGCAGTCTTCTAGCGGAAACCGGGGAGCTGTTTTTT.